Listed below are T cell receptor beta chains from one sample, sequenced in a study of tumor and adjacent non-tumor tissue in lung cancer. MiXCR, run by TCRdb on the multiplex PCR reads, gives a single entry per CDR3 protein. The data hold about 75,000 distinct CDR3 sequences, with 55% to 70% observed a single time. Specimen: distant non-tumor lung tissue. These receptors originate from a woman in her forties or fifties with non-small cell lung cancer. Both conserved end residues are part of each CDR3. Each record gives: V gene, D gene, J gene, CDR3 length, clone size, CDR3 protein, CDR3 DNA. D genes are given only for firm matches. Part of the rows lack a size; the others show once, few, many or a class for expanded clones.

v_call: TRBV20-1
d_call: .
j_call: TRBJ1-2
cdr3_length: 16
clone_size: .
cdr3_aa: CSARDTTDYVRYGYTF
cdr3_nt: TGCAGTGCTAGAGATACGACAGACTATGTACGCTATGGCTACACCTTC

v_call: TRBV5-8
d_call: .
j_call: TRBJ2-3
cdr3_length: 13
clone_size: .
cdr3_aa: CASSFSCGDTQYF
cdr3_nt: TGTGCCAGCAGCTTCTCTTGCGGGGATACGCAGTATTTT

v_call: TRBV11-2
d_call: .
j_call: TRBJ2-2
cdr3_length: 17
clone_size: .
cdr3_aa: CASSLEMGSFYIRELFF
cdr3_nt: TGTGCCAGCAGCTTAGAGATGGGGAGTTTTTACATCAGGGAGCTGTTTTTT

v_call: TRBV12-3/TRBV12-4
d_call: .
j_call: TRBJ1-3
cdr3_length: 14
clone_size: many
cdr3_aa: CATPYTASGNTIYF
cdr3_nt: TGTGCCACCCCGTATACCGCCTCTGGAAACACCATATATTTT

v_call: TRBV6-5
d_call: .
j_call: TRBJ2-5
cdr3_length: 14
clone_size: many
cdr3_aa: CASRNGHDQETQYF
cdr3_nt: TGTGCCAGCAGAAACGGACACGACCAAGAGACCCAGTACTTC

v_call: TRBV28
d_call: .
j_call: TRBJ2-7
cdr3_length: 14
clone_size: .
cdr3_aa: CASSLSCGPYEQYF
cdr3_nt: TGTGCCAGCAGTTTATCATGTGGCCCCTACGAGCAGTACTTC

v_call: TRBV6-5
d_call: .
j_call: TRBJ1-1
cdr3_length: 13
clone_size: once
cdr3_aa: CASSPKGYTEAFF
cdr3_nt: TGTGCGAGCAGCCCGAAGGGGTACACTGAAGCTTTCTTT

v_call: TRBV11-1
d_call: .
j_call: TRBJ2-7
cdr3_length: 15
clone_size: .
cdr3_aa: CAISLRTPGVNEQYF
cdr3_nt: TGTGCCATCAGCTTAAGGACTCCCGGAGTTAATGAGCAGTACTTC

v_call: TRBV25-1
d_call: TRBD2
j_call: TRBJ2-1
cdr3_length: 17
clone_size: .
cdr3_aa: CASSANPRTSDFNEQFF
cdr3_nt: TGTGCCAGCAGCGCGAATCCCAGGACTAGCGACTTCAATGAGCAGTTCTTC

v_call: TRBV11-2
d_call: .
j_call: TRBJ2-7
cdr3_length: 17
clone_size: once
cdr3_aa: CARSLAAGLTGPYEQYF
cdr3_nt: TGTGCCAGAAGCTTAGCCGCGGGACTCACGGGGCCCTACGAGCAATACTTC

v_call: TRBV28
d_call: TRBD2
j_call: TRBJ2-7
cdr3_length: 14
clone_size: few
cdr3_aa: CACSLLQGGNEQYF
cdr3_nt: TGTGCCTGCAGTTTATTGCAGGGAGGGAACGAGCAGTACTTC

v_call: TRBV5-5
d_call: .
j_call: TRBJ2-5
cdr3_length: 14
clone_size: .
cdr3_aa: CASSLTGLQETQYF
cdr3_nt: TGTGCCAGCAGCTTAACAGGACTCCAAGAGACCCAGTACTTC

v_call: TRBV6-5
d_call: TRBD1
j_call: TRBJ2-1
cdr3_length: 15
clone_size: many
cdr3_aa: CASSRTGDAYNEQFF
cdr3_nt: TGTGCCAGCAGCAGGACAGGGGACGCCTACAATGAGCAGTTCTTC

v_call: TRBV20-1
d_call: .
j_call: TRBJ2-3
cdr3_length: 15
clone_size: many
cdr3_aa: CSARVALAPRDTQYF
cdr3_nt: TGCAGTGCTAGAGTCGCCTTGGCCCCGAGAGATACGCAGTATTTT

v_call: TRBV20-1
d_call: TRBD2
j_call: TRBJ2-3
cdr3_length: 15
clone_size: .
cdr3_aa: CSAGNSGSLADKQYF
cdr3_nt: TGCAGTGCTGGGAATAGCGGGAGCCTGGCAGATAAGCAGTATTTT

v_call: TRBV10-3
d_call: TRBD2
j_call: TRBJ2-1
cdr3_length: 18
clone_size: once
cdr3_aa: CAIIGASGSIRAYNVQFF
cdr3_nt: TGTGCCATCATTGGGGCTAGCGGGAGCATCCGAGCCTACAATGTGCAGTTCTTC

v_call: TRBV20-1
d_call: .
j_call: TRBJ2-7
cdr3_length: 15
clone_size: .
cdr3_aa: CSASMGLGDSYEQYF
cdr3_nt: TGCAGTGCTAGTATGGGACTGGGCGATTCCTACGAGCAGTACTTC

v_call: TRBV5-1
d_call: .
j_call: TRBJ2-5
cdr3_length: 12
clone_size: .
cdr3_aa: CACKRNAETQYF
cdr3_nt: TGCGCCTGTAAGCGGAACGCGGAGACCCAGTACTTC